This entry lists 32 T cell receptor beta chains sequenced from one sample in a study of cytomegalovirus exposure and HLA in healthy donors. Vbeta (60) and Jbeta (13) primers were used in the PCR. Profiling relied on immunoSEQ multiplex PCR, and the TCRdb table lists in-frame clones only, not all of them. The sample shows approximately 160,000 clones, 80% to 85% of them seen only once. Sequencing input: PBMCs. The receptors come from a man aged 50 or older in good health and CMV-seropositive.

This chain connects TRBV6-4 to TRBJ2-2, with 8 bases identical to TRBD1. Germline values: CDR1 MRHNA, CDR2 SNTAGT. Trimming removed 5 bases from V and 4 bases from J; junction bases left unmatched: 6. The CDR3 is 15 residues long. CDR3 DNA: TGTGCCAGCAGTCCCACAGGGGGAGTCACCGGGGAGCTGTTTTTT. It yields the protein CASSPTGGVTGELFF.

The chain recombines TRBV30 with TRBJ2-1, with 10 bases lining up with TRBD2. Trimming at V came to 1 base and at J to 6 bases, leaving 6 bases not matched to a gene. Germline V lookup: CDR1 GTSNPN, CDR2 SVGIG (reference sequence). This CDR3 has 15 residues. The chain's CDR3 is CAWSAGTSVFNEQFF. CDR3 bases: TGTGCCTGGAGTGCCGGGACTAGCGTCTTCAATGAGCAGTTCTTC.

The V call is TRBV7-9, the J call TRBJ2-4, with 8 bases aligning to TRBD1. With 3 bases clipped from V and 12 bases from J, the junction kept 13 bases outside the gene matches. The CDR3 runs to 15 residues. Germline CDR1 and CDR2: SEHNR and FQNEAQ (reference sequence). The CDR3 reads CASSFNDRGIMDQYF. Written as DNA, the CDR3 is TGTGCCAGCAGCTTTAACGACAGGGGAATCATGGATCAGTACTTC.

The genes are TRBV9 and TRBJ2-1, with 9 nucleotides matching TRBD1. In germline, CDR1 is SGDLS, CDR2 YYNGEE. The CDR3 has 15 amino acids. Trimming removed 0 bases from V and 4 bases from J; junction bases left unmatched: 2. This CDR3 reads CASSVEGTGYNEQFF. The CDR3 region has the DNA TGTGCCAGCAGCGTAGAGGGGACAGGGTACAATGAGCAGTTCTTC.

This chain's CDR3 is CASSLSAGVKYF. CDR3 DNA: TGTGCCAGCAGTTTATCGGCCGGGGTGAAGTATTTT. The rearrangement links TRBV28 to TRBJ1-3; D is unresolved. CDR1 and CDR2 from the germline V gene are MDHEN and SYDVKM. The CDR3 is 12 residues long. V lost 1 base to trimming and J lost 16 bases, with 14 bases between them.

The chain couples TRBV5-1 to TRBJ2-5; D is unclear. CDR3 length: 11 residues. The V end lost 3 bases, the J end lost 11 bases, and 11 bases lay between the germline ends. Germline values: CDR1 SGHRS, CDR2 YFSETQ. CDR3 sequence reads: CASSYFEEQYF. Here the CDR3 DNA reads TGCGCCAGCAGCTACTTCGAAGAGCAGTACTTC.

This clone has only a few counts. The V and J genes are TRBV10-3 and TRBJ2-1; 12 nucleotides line up with TRBD2. Germline assignment: CDR1 ENHRY and CDR2 SYGVKD. V dropped 6 bases and J dropped 4; count of bases not matched to a gene: 4. The CDR3 totals 15 residues. CDR3 DNA: TGTGCCATCAGCCCCGGACTAGCGGGGTACAATGAGCAGTTCTTC. Amino acids: CAISPGLAGYNEQFF.

The V call is TRBV27, the J call TRBJ2-5; TRBD2 matches 8 bases. This CDR3 is built from 15 residues. Germline trimming cut 2 bases from V and 4 bases from J; bases unmatched to any gene: 6. The V gene's germline CDR1 is MNHEY and CDR2 SMNVEV (reference sequence). CDR3 protein: CASSLRGTRVETQYF. Here the CDR3 DNA reads TGTGCCAGCAGTTTACGTGGGACTAGGGTAGAGACCCAGTACTTC.

V gene TRBV5-1 combines with J gene TRBJ2-3; no definite D call. The length of the CDR3 is 15 residues. V was trimmed by 0 bases and J by 7 bases, leaving 15 bases between them. CDR1 and CDR2 (germline): SGHRS, YFSETQ. The CDR3 here is CASSLEARSTYTQYF. DNA of the CDR3: TGCGCCAGCAGCTTGGAAGCCAGGTCGACATATACGCAGTATTTT.

This clone was detected only a few times. The gene calls are TRBV6-6 and TRBJ1-2, with a weak D call TRBD1 (5 bases). This CDR3 contains 12 residues. Germline loops: CDR1 MNHNY, CDR2 SVGAGI (reference sequence). Trimming shortened V by 7 bases and J by 8 bases, and 14 bases separated the two germline ends. CDR3 in DNA: TGTGCCAGCATTAAAGACAGTGGCGGCTACACCTTC. It translates to CASIKDSGGYTF.

This chain uses TRBV5-3 with TRBJ2-7, with 9 bases matching TRBD2. TRBV5-3 is classed as an ORF, of uncertain function. CDR3 length: 18 amino acids. V was clipped by 1 base and J by 3 bases; unmatched bases: 14. The CDR3 DNA is TGTGCCAGAAGCTTGAGGTATCTTGGTAGCGGGAGATACTACGAGCAGTACTTC. Translating it yields CARSLRYLGSGRYYEQYF.

The CDR3 DNA is TGTGCCAGCAGCCCCCTGGGGAGCGGGGGCTACAATGAGCAGTTCTTC. Translated, it gives CASSPLGSGGYNEQFF. The chain links TRBV7-6 to TRBJ2-1, with 8 bases aligning to TRBD2. Per the germline V gene, CDR1 is SGHVS and CDR2 is FNYEAQ. The CDR3 is made up of 16 amino acids. Germline trimming cut 5 bases from V and 3 bases from J; bases unmatched to any gene: 9.

The chain has TRBV5-1 and TRBJ2-1, with 10 positions matching TRBD1. The CDR3 length is 14 residues. Germline CDR1 reads SGHRS; CDR2 reads YFSETQ. Germline trimming cut 5 bases from V and 7 bases from J; bases unmatched to any gene: 6. CDR3 in DNA: TGCGCCAGCAGATGGGGACAGGGGAGGAATGAGCAGTTCTTC. Amino acids: CASRWGQGRNEQFF.

The chain combines TRBV2 with TRBJ1-5; D unresolved. CDR1 and CDR2 (germline): SNHLY, FYNNEI. This CDR3 has 13 amino acids. Between the trimmed V and J ends, which lost 6 bases and 7 bases, there was a span of 13 bases. The CDR3 loop is CASSPVAQQPQHF. The CDR3 DNA follows: TGTGCCAGCAGCCCCGTGGCCCAACAGCCCCAGCATTTT.

The chain recombines TRBV18 with TRBJ2-2; D gene uncertain. This CDR3 contains 15 residues. The germline V and J ends were trimmed by 2 bases and 4 bases, with 11 bases remaining between them. Germline lookup yields CDR1 KGHSH and CDR2 LQKENI. The CDR3 DNA reads as TGTGCCAGCTCACCATCGGCAGGCGCCACCGGGGAGCTGTTTTTT. Translated: CASSPSAGATGELFF.

About this clone: A junction boundary mismatches the germline segment, possibly from a read error. This chain joins TRBV7-7 and TRBJ2-7, with 12 bases lining up with TRBD1. From germline, CDR1 is SSHAT and CDR2 FNYEAQ (reference sequence). The CDR3 is made up of 14 amino acids. In nucleotides, the CDR3 is TGTGCTAGCAGCAGGGGACAGGGGGCGTACGAGCAGTACTTC. It is translated as CASSRGQGAYEQYF. The full variable domain, completed using reference TRBV7-7 and TRBJ2-7, is GAGVSQSPRYKVTKRGQDVTLRCDPISSHATLYWYQQALGQGPEFLTYFNYEAQPDKSGLPSDRFSAERPEGSISTLTIQRTEQRDSAMYRCASSRGQGAYEQYFGPGTRLTVT.

V and J are TRBV6-1 and TRBJ2-3; possibly TRBD2 for D (6 bases). Germline V lookup: CDR1 MNHNS, CDR2 SASEGT. Trimming removed 8 bases from V and 2 bases from J, with 17 bases in between. The CDR3 spans 15 residues. Here the CDR3 reads CASSRARGFTDTQYF. CDR3 in DNA: TGTGCCAGCTCCAGGGCACGGGGGTTCACAGATACGCAGTATTTT.

V usage is TRBV7-2 and J usage is TRBJ2-3, with 10 bases that match TRBD2. With 2 bases clipped from V and 5 bases from J, the junction kept 7 bases outside the gene matches. Germline V gene sequence: CDR1 SGHTA, CDR2 FQGNSA. CDR3 length equals 16 residues. The CDR3 bases are TGTGCCAGCAGCTTAATCTCAGCGGGGGGGGGAGATACGCAGTATTTT. Its translation is CASSLISAGGGDTQYF.

This chain joins TRBV11-2 and TRBJ1-2, with 8 bases identical to TRBD1. The germline CDR1 and CDR2 sequences are SGHAT and FQNNGV. There are 15 residues in the CDR3. The J segment lost 1 base and the V segment lost 1 base, leaving 2 bases of the junction unmatched. CDR3 loop: CASSLGTGINYGYTF. As DNA, the CDR3 is TGTGCCAGCAGCTTAGGGACAGGGATTAACTATGGCTACACCTTC.

The J gene is TRBJ2-5, the V gene TRBV7-9; 8 bases agree with TRBD2. The trim removed 2 bases at V and 5 bases at J, leaving 4 bases unmatched. The CDR3 is 14 amino acids. The V gene's germline CDR1 is SEHNR and CDR2 FQNEAQ (reference sequence). The CDR3 coding sequence is TGTGCCAGCAGCTTAACAGCGGGGGATGAGACCCAGTACTTC. Protein: CASSLTAGDETQYF.

This clone was found a few times. J is TRBJ2-6 and V is TRBV19; D is perhaps TRBD2 (6 bases). Deletions cut 5 bases from V and 2 bases from J, with 10 bases between. Germline values: CDR1 LNHDA, CDR2 SQIVND (reference sequence). This CDR3 has 15 amino acids. CDR3 DNA sequence: TGTGCCAGTAGTGTTTGGGGGGCTGGGGCCAACGTCCTGACTTTC. It is translated as CASSVWGAGANVLTF. The complete variable domain, with remaining parts taken from reference TRBV19 and TRBJ2-6, reads DGGITQSPKYLFRKEGQNVTLSCEQNLNHDAMYWYRQDPGQGLRLIYYSQIVNDFQKGDIAEGYSVSREKKESFPLTVTSAQKNPTAFYLCASSVWGAGANVLTFGAGSRLTVL.

The chain combines TRBV11-1 with TRBJ2-1, with TRBD2 identical over 10 bases. Germline V CDR1 and CDR2: SGHAT, FQDESV (reference sequence). CDR3 length: 16 amino acids. Losses at the gene ends were 6 bases for V and 4 bases for J; bases not matched to a gene: 9. CDR3 DNA sequence: TGTGCCAGCAGTAAGGTAGCGGGGGGCCAATACAATGAGCAGTTCTTC. This gives the protein CASSKVAGGQYNEQFF.

The rearrangement uses TRBV2 and TRBJ1-3; D not certain. The CDR3 loop spans 14 amino acids. V was cut by 6 bases and J by 0 bases, with 9 bases left in between. The germline V gene has CDR1 SNHLY and CDR2 FYNNEI. The CDR3 loop is CASRWTISGNTIYF. CDR3 DNA: TGTGCCAGCAGATGGACTATCTCTGGAAACACCATATATTTT.

J is TRBJ2-5 and V is TRBV11-2, with 9 bases lining up with TRBD1. Germline CDR1 SGHAT, CDR2 FQNNGV. This CDR3 is built from 16 residues. V gave up 6 bases and J gave up 5 bases; unmatched junction bases: 13. CDR3 nucleotide sequence: TGTGCCAGCAGTACCTACCGGGACAGGGCGGGGGAGACCCAGTACTTC. Its protein is CASSTYRDRAGETQYF.

The chain is built from TRBV27 and TRBJ2-7; 10 bases are shared with TRBD2. The junction had 8 bases not matched to a gene; V was cut back by 4 bases and J by 5 bases. The CDR3 runs 15 residues. CDR1 MNHEY and CDR2 SMNVEV come from the germline V gene (reference sequence). CDR3 DNA sequence: TGTGCCAGCAGTTATGCCGGGACTAGCGACCACGAGCAGTACTTC. It encodes CASSYAGTSDHEQYF.

This chain joins TRBV9 and TRBJ2-3; possibly TRBD1 for D (5 bases). V was pared by 3 bases and J by 2 bases, with 7 bases between. The CDR3 sequence is 13 residues long. CDR1 SGDLS and CDR2 YYNGEE come from the germline V gene. CDR3: CASSGRDTDTQYF. The CDR3 nucleotides read TGTGCCAGCAGCGGCAGGGACACAGATACGCAGTATTTT.

This clone has just a few counts. This chain joins TRBV6-1 and TRBJ2-4; D is possibly TRBD1 (6 bases). V was cut by 6 bases and J by 0 bases, with 12 bases left in between. The CDR3 is 15 amino acids. Germline V CDR1 and CDR2: MNHNS, SASEGT. The CDR3 loop reads CASSGQRLAKNIQYF. The CDR3, as DNA: TGTGCCAGCAGCGGACAGAGACTAGCCAAAAACATTCAGTACTTC.

The chain is built from TRBV5-1 and TRBJ1-4; D might be TRBD1 (5 bases). CDR1 SGHRS and CDR2 YFSETQ come from the germline V gene. This CDR3 comprises 15 residues. Trimming pared 2 bases from V and 6 bases from J, leaving 14 bases between. As DNA, the CDR3 is TGCGCCAGCAGCTTAAGGGAAGGGGTGGATGAAAAACTGTTTTTT. It translates to CASSLREGVDEKLFF.

The chain joins TRBV30 to TRBJ2-6, with 12 bases lining up with TRBD2. V trimming: 7 bases; J trimming: 2 bases; junction bases outside the gene matches: 12. The CDR3 length is 18 residues. The V gene's germline CDR1 is GTSNPN and CDR2 SVGIG (reference sequence). The CDR3 DNA reads as TGTGCCTTCACGAAGGGACTAGCGGGTCAAACTGGGGCCAACGTCCTGACTTTC. It codes for CAFTKGLAGQTGANVLTF.

Concerning this clone itself: The sample holds other DNA sequences that translate to the same CDR3. V gene TRBV10-3 combines with J gene TRBJ1-6, with 7 bases fitting TRBD1. This CDR3 is built from 15 residues. Trimming cost V 6 bases and J 6 bases; bases outside gene matches: 8. Germline CDR1 ENHRY, CDR2 SYGVKD. The CDR3 DNA is TGTGCCATCAGCGCCGCGACAGGGTCTAATTCACCCCTCCACTTT. Translation: CAISAATGSNSPLHF.

The rearrangement links TRBV28 to TRBJ2-7; TRBD1 matches at 8 bases. Germline V gene lookup returns CDR1 MDHEN and CDR2 SYDVKM. V gave up 7 bases and J gave up 4 bases; unmatched junction bases: 9. CDR3 length: 14 residues. The CDR3 DNA is TGTGCCAGCATAGAGTCAGGGGGCGTTTACGAGCAGTACTTC. Translated, it gives CASIESGGVYEQYF.

The J gene is TRBJ1-1, the V gene TRBV30, with D hard to call. The V end lost 4 bases, the J end lost 1 base, and 7 bases lay between the germline ends. There are 12 residues in the CDR3. CDR1 and CDR2 (germline): GTSNPN, SVGIG (reference sequence). The CDR3: CAWIPKNTEAFF. DNA of the CDR3: TGTGCCTGGATCCCAAAGAACACTGAAGCTTTCTTT.